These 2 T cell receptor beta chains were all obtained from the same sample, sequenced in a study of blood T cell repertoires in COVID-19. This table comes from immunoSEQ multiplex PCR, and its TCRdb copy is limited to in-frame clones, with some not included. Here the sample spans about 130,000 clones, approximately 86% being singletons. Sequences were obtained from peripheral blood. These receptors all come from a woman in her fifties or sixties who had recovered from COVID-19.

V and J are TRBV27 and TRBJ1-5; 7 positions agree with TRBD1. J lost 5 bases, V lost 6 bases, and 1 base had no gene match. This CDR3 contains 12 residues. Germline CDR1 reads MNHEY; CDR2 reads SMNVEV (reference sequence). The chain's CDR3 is CASSTGDQPQHF. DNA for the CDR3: TGTGCCAGCAGCACAGGGGATCAGCCCCAGCATTTT.

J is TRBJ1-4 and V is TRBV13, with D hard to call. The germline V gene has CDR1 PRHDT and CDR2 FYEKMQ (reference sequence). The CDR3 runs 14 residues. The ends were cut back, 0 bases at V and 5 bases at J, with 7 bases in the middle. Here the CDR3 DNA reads TGTGCCAGCAGCTTAGGGACAAGGAATGAAAAACTGTTTTTT. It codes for CASSLGTRNEKLFF.